This passage covers 14 T cell receptor beta chains from one sample sequenced in a study of immune cell composition in non-small cell lung cancer. Normal lung was taken at the farthest possible site, at least 3 cm from tumour. Here immunoSEQ multiplex PCR was the method, and the copy in TCRdb shows in-frame clones only, minus some. The repertoire consists of under 6,500 clones, with approximately 71% occurring once and the leading ten covering around 5.8%. Sequencing input: non-adjacent lung tissue. The receptor set was obtained from a human donor with non-small cell lung cancer.

The chain couples TRBV19 to TRBJ1-3; D remains ambiguous. The CDR3 runs 15 residues. Germline V CDR1 and CDR2: LNHDA, SQIVND (reference sequence). V lost 7 bases and J 5 bases, leaving 18 bases between the germline ends. CDR3 DNA: TGTGCCAGTATCGATTCCGGAGAGGGTCGAAACACCATATATTTT. Its protein is CASIDSGEGRNTIYF.

The chain uses TRBV7-2 and TRBJ1-3; perhaps TRBD1 as D (6 bases). V dropped 2 bases and J dropped 0 bases, with 11 bases sitting between them. Per germline, CDR1 SGHTA and CDR2 FQGNSA. The CDR3 length is 16 residues. The CDR3 loop is CASSLQTGGSGNTIYF. The CDR3 DNA sequence: TGTGCCAGCAGCTTACAGACAGGTGGCTCTGGAAACACCATATATTTT.

The gene calls are TRBV11-1 and TRBJ2-3, with 8 bases lining up with TRBD2. The V and J ends lost 4 bases and 2 bases, in that order; junction bases with no gene match: 14. This CDR3 is 18 amino acids long. Looked up from germline, CDR1 is SGHAT and CDR2 is FQDESV (reference sequence). This chain's CDR3 is CASSSSQRGSPDTDTQYF. The DNA for the CDR3 is TGTGCCAGCAGCTCGTCTCAGCGGGGGTCCCCTGACACAGATACGCAGTATTTT.

This chain uses TRBV5-1 with TRBJ2-5, with D perhaps TRBD2 (5 bases). Germline values: CDR1 SGHRS, CDR2 YFSETQ. V was clipped by 4 bases and J by 3 bases, with 7 bases between them. The CDR3 covers 12 residues. In DNA form, the CDR3 reads TGCGCCAGCAGCAGAGCGGAAGAGACCCAGTACTTC. Its protein is CASSRAEETQYF.

In DNA form, the CDR3 reads TGTGCCAGCAGTGAAATGTGGCAGTATAATGAAAAACTGTTTTTT. Its translation is CASSEMWQYNEKLFF. This chain uses TRBV6-1 with TRBJ1-4; D ambiguous. The V gene lost 2 bases and the J gene lost 4 bases, with 11 bases spanning the gap. The germline gives CDR1 MNHNS, CDR2 SASEGT. The CDR3 is 15 amino acids.

The V call is TRBV15, the J call TRBJ2-2, with unresolved D. CDR1 is LNHNV, CDR2 YYDKDF, per germline (reference sequence). V was clipped by 5 bases and J by 4 bases, with 8 bases between them. The CDR3 spans 13 residues. The CDR3 here is CATSGPGTGELFF. The DNA for the CDR3 is TGTGCCACCAGCGGTCCGGGCACCGGGGAGCTGTTTTTT.

The chain is built from TRBV12-5 and TRBJ1-4, with a possible D match to TRBD1 (6 bases). Deletions cut 1 base from V and 6 bases from J, with 6 bases between. This CDR3 has 13 amino acids. Per the germline V gene, CDR1 is LGHNT and CDR2 is FRNRAP. CDR3 region: CASGLGQDEKLFF. The CDR3, as DNA: TGTGCTAGTGGTTTGGGACAGGATGAAAAACTGTTTTTT.

V and J are TRBV6-6 and TRBJ2-3; 8 nucleotides line up with TRBD1. Germline CDR1 is MNHNY and CDR2 is SVGAGI (reference sequence). CDR3 length equals 12 residues. V gave up 10 bases and J gave up 3 bases; unmatched junction bases: 3. The CDR3 DNA reads TGTGCCAACGGACAGGGAACAGATACGCAGTATTTT. Translated, it gives CANGQGTDTQYF.

The chain recombines TRBV7-9 with TRBJ2-3; TRBD2 is a possible D gene (6 bases). V was trimmed by 8 bases and J by 5 bases, leaving 14 bases between them. The CDR3 is 13 residues long. Germline CDR1 SEHNR, CDR2 FQNEAQ (reference sequence). The DNA of the CDR3 is TGTGCCAGCTTGTTTTGGGGGGAAGATACGCAGTATTTT. Its translation is CASLFWGEDTQYF.

This clone has a single count. The rearrangement uses TRBV5-1 and TRBJ2-1; TRBD2 matches 12 bases. Germline values: CDR1 SGHRS, CDR2 YFSETQ. The CDR3 runs 15 residues. V shed 5 bases, J shed 7 bases, and the junction held 7 bases outside the gene matches. The CDR3: CASRWLAGGQNEQFF. The CDR3 DNA reads as TGCGCCAGCAGATGGCTAGCGGGGGGGCAAAATGAGCAGTTCTTC.

The V call is TRBV11-3, the J call TRBJ1-2, with no clear D. This CDR3 is 15 amino acids long. Germline V CDR1 and CDR2: SGHNT, YENEEA. V lost 0 bases and J 4 bases, leaving 12 bases between the germline ends. CDR3 loop: CASSLDGGGSYGYTF. The CDR3 coding sequence is TGTGCCAGCAGCTTAGATGGAGGAGGGTCCTATGGCTACACCTTC.

The chain uses TRBV30 and TRBJ1-1; 10 bases are a match to TRBD1. V lost 4 bases to trimming and J lost 5 bases; unmatched junction nucleotides: 1. This CDR3 region has 12 residues. Per germline, CDR1 GTSNPN and CDR2 SVGIG (reference sequence). The chain's CDR3 is CAWTDRGTEAFF. CDR3 nucleotide sequence: TGTGCCTGGACGGACAGGGGGACTGAAGCTTTCTTT.

This clone was observed once. The chain couples TRBV28 to TRBJ1-4, with 8 nucleotides matching TRBD1. V trimming: 3 bases; J trimming: 4 bases; junction bases outside the gene matches: 4. Germline CDR1 and CDR2: MDHEN and SYDVKM. The CDR3 sequence is 15 residues long. The CDR3 loop reads CASSLTGENNEKLFF. DNA for the CDR3: TGTGCCAGCAGTTTGACAGGGGAAAATAATGAAAAACTGTTTTTT.

In this sample, this clone turned up once. The V call is TRBV5-1, the J call TRBJ1-4, with D possibly TRBD1 on 5 matching bases. V was shortened by 0 bases and J by 6 bases, with 12 bases between the two germline ends. Germline CDR1 reads SGHRS; CDR2 reads YFSETQ. CDR3 length equals 15 residues. The CDR3 reads CASSLAGGADEKLFF. The CDR3 nucleotides read TGCGCCAGCAGCTTGGCTGGCGGGGCGGATGAAAAACTGTTTTTT.